A selection of T cell receptor beta chains follows, all from one sample in a study of cytomegalovirus exposure and HLA in healthy donors. Clones were read by immunoSEQ multiplex PCR, and TCRdb kept only the in-frame ones, dropping some. The sample spans tens of thousands of clones; the ten largest clones claim approximately 11%. Material: PBMCs. The receptors derive from a woman in her 50s in good health and CMV-seropositive. CDR3s include the opening cysteine and the closing phenylalanine or tryptophan. The D gene is left open where the match is weak.

j_gene | v_gene | d_gene | CDR3nt | CDR3aa
TRBJ1-2 | TRBV7-9 | - | TGTGCCAGCAGGGTTACAGGAGACTATGGCTACACCTTC | CASRVTGDYGYTF
TRBJ1-1 | TRBV5-6 | - | TGTGCCAGCAGCCCGCTAGGGGGGAACACTGAAGCTTTCTTT | CASSPLGGNTEAFF
TRBJ2-3 | TRBV30 | - | TGTGCCTGGAGTGGGGGGGTGGGCGGAGAGGGCCCAGATACGCAGTATTTT | CAWSGGVGGEGPDTQYF
TRBJ1-5 | TRBV30 | - | TGTGCCTGGGCGCGCGGCGGGAATCAGCCCCAGCATTTT | CAWARGGNQPQHF
TRBJ1-5 | TRBV2 | TRBD1 | TGTGCCAGCAGTGGACAGGGCCCACTCGGTCAGCCCCAGCATTTT | CASSGQGPLGQPQHF
TRBJ1-5 | TRBV6-6 | TRBD1 | TGTGCCAGCAGCAATGCGGACAGGGGAAACAATCAGCCCCAGCATTTT | CASSNADRGNNQPQHF
TRBJ2-7 | TRBV7-2 | TRBD1 | TGTGCCAGCAGCTCCGGTCGGGACAGTCTATACGAGCAGTACTTC | CASSSGRDSLYEQYF
TRBJ1-2 | TRBV6-5 | - | TGTGCCAGCAGTTACTCCGGCAGGGGTGACTATGGCTACACCTTC | CASSYSGRGDYGYTF
TRBJ2-2 | TRBV2 | - | TGTGCCAGCAGCCCAGCGAACACCGGGGAGCTGTTTTTT | CASSPANTGELFF
TRBJ2-1 | TRBV29-1 | - | TGCAGCGTGACAAGGTCCTACAATGAGCAGTTCTTC | CSVTRSYNEQFF
TRBJ2-5 | TRBV5-1 | TRBD1 | TGCGCCAGCAGCACGGACAGGGGAGGAAGGGAGACCCAGTACTTC | CASSTDRGGRETQYF
TRBJ1-1 | TRBV5-5 | TRBD1 | TGTGCCAGCAGCCTAAACTCAGGGGGGCTGAGGAACACTGAAGCTTTCTTT | CASSLNSGGLRNTEAFF
TRBJ2-3 | TRBV11-1 | - | TGTGCCAGCAGCTTAGTTGGGGCGGAAAGCACAGATACGCAGTATTTT | CASSLVGAESTDTQYF
TRBJ1-2 | TRBV11-2 | - | TGTGCCAGCAACGGACAGATCTATGGCTACACCTTC | CASNGQIYGYTF